This T cell receptor (beta chain) was obtained from a study of shared clonotypes between healthy human individuals (dated by TCRdb to between 2020 and 2021). Study-level background: The cohort comprised a couple of women and a few men aged 18 to 49 years. Per donor, three plates each were used for CD4 naive and CD4 memory, two for CD8 naive, and one for CD8 memory. To estimate repertoire size and how much clonotypes are shared between individuals, the study performed deep sequencing of blood TCR repertoires from roughly five healthy adults. Different laboratories and diverse techniques were used to prepare libraries and sequence TCR repertoires, to increase sequencing depth and limit assay-specific biases. Per donor, leukapheresis produced somewhere between about 0.8 and 9 billion PBMCs. What the work shows at the level of the full study, not this receptor alone: Incomplete sequencing was indicated by rarefaction of sorted-subset datasets, despite the large sequencing depth. Higher generation probabilities were observed for clonotypes shared by all four sorted-subset donors than for non-shared clonotypes. The genetic and exposure-history diversity represented was limited by the small number of donors. Naive subsets generally had larger estimated clonotype richness than memory subsets. Across a few donors, roughly 5.1% of naive CD4, roughly 3.3% of naive CD8, roughly 2.3% of memory CD4, and over 0.35% of memory CD8 clonotypes were shared. Pairwise subsampling led to the expectation that sequencing depth would affect the degree of clonotype sharing among donors. Only blood was sampled, and tissue TCR repertoires likely differ from those in blood.

Including cysteine and phenylalanine, the CDR3 has 13 amino acids. Only CDR3 DNA is held: 39 bases, read in frame from base 1. The junction shows trimming of 10 bases on V and 3 bases on J, and the gene matches do not reach 5 bases of it. The germline V gene yields MDHEN for CDR1 and SYDVKM for CDR2. The donors were healthy, HIV-negative adults who had no recently reported acute infections or vaccinations. Only Caucasian adults living in Nashville, Tennessee, USA were represented among the donors. CD4+ T cells were enriched by magnetic negative selection, after which naive cells were positively selected on CD45RA and the negative fraction was taken as the memory subset. After blood collection by leukapheresis, PBMCs were isolated using Ficoll-Histopaque density gradient centrifugation and then cryopreserved in the vapor phase of liquid nitrogen. Analytical flow cytometry was used to check the purity and quantity of every magnetically sorted T cell population. Each sorted fraction had its genomic DNA isolated and then quantified by UV absorbance on a Nanodrop 2000c.

TCR CDR3 regions were amplified from genomic DNA by multiplex PCR using the deep immunoSEQ assay. Extracted genomic DNA from each cell subset was spread evenly across all wells of several immunoSEQ 96-well plates, with each plate serving as a replicate. Each replicate PCR for sorted subsets received 200 ng genomic DNA, equal to tens of thousands of T cell genomes. Purified libraries were measured with a Qubit 3.0 fluorometer, size-checked on a Bioanalyzer 2100, and measured again with the KAPA Library Quantification kit. Every immunoSEQ 96-well plate was sequenced on a separate single-read 150-cycle Illumina NextSeq 550 flow cell. Per the original workflow: The immunoSEQ output contained only junctional sequences without quality scores, so filtering could not match that applied to full-length reads. To assign V/J genes and CDR3, sequences were annotated against IMGT germline references using PyIR, a Python wrapper for IgBLAST v1.9. Reads were filtered out if the reads had weak V/J assignments (E-value above 1e-6), no CDR3, stop codons, out-of-frame junctions, or ambiguous translated residues. V3J clonotypes were defined as sequences sharing the same inferred V gene, J gene, and CDR3 amino acid sequence. The percentage overlap between two repertoires was calculated by dividing the number of shared unique clonotypes by the size of the smaller repertoire. Three approaches were used to assess repertoire richness: RTK rarefaction, the Chao1 estimator, and Recon v2.1 estimates of unobserved clonotypes. OLGA was used to compute generation probabilities for all TCRbeta clonotypes that the gDNA method yielded from several donors. The table comes from immuneACCESS by way of TCRdb, which keeps in-frame sequences with V and J called. Part of the clones is missing from these tables; in studies checked, under half for an unresolved V gene and the rest for unknown reasons. V and J calls plus clone size are reproduced from that table; the DNA served to infer D and trimming. In all, the sample holds about 2.4 million clones, and 93% of those were seen once. Clones ranked in the top ten supply 0.35% to 0.45% of the sample.

Turning to this clone: The antigen this receptor binds is unknown. Per-base qualities were not stored, and no clone one base away is much larger.

This receptor was taken from a man aged 18 to 30 in good health. Some clones in this sample may be carry-over from other donors' samples. The rearrangement combines TRBV28 with TRBJ2-7, with 11 middle bases fitting TRBD1. Sequencing used naive CD4+ T cells from PBMCs. Taken with the paper, the label for cell subset or site translates to: CD45RA+ positively selected. The CDR3 is CAIGTGGLYEQYF. The bases read TGTGCCATCGGGACAGGGGGGCTCTACGAGCAGTACTTC.